This record covers a single T cell receptor beta chain. The antigen this receptor binds is unknown. Per-nucleotide qualities are absent, and no much larger clonotype sits a single base away. This entry comes from a study of T cells in localized non-small cell lung cancer (dated by TCRdb to the early 2020s). As for the study more broadly: The study examined T cell repertoires in a few hundred patients with early-stage NSCLC and compared tumors with uninvolved tumor-adjacent lungs. The cohort was made up of 200 to 250 treatment-naive NSCLC patients whose localized lung tumors had been resected. Of the NSCLC patients, 129 were male and approximately 97 were female, and the mean age was about 69 years. On the study overall, not on this receptor specifically: Of the top 100 tumor clones, a median of roughly 60 were detected in paired uninvolved adjacent lung; under 30 were also among that lung's top 100. Uninvolved tumor-adjacent lung showed the highest T cell clonality, higher than tumor, which suggests more focused antigenic responses in the uninvolved tumor-adjacent lung. Because the study design was exploratory, TCR variables were selected using unadjusted p-values without false-discovery rate correction. Because multi-region tumor sequencing was not performed, intratumor heterogeneity could not be ruled out. Higher T cell density in blood was associated with longer overall survival, whereas higher clonality in adjacent lung was associated with shorter survival.

The immunoSEQ Assay was used to sequence TCR beta CDR3 regions from DNA. Regarding the original processing steps: T cell density was computed as TCR beta template counts normalized to usable DNA estimated by amplifying housekeeping genes. Using the preseqR package, richness was estimated by extrapolating to 120,000 templates for tissue samples and 400,000 templates for PBMC samples. Clonality was calculated as one minus Pielou's evenness. Tissue-enriched TCRs were identified by differential abundance testing using productive amino-acid clonotypes, minimum total count 5 and alpha 0.1. Repertoire overlap between compartments was quantified with the Jaccard Index and Morisita Overlap Index. TCR beta CDR3s were clustered by GLIPH together with public tetramer-defined viral CDR3s, and at least three viral sequences plus V-gene enrichment were required for viral motifs. TCRdb holds this immuneACCESS table with in-frame rearrangements only. Some clones are missing; in checked studies, unresolved V genes explain under half, and the rest has no known cause. V and J calls and clone size are those listed in that table; D and trimming were worked out from the DNA. Within this sample are around 53,000 clones, with over 70% of them counted one time only. The top ten clones comprise about 4% of the sample.

At diagnosis, peripheral blood, uninvolved tumor-adjacent lung and tumor were collected and stored as a combination of fresh-frozen and FFPE material. For TCR repertoire profiling, blood samples were analyzed as peripheral blood mononuclear cells. From the cysteine through the phenylalanine, the CDR3 covers 18 amino acids. The only DNA kept is the CDR3, 54 bases in frame from the first base. Reading the germline V gene gives CDR1 SGHRS and CDR2 YFSETQ. The V end gives up 0 bases and the J end 0 bases, leaving 7 bases in the junction not matched to a gene. This receptor was obtained from a woman aged 40-75 years with stage II lung adenocarcinoma. Recombination joined TRBV5-1 with TRBJ1-4; 8 central nucleotides agree with TRBD1. This specimen was PBMCs, taken before any cancer treatment. The DNA reads TGCGCCAGCAGCTTGGGACAGGGGATCGATGCAACTAATGAAAAACTGTTTTTT. Protein translation: CASSLGQGIDATNEKLFF.